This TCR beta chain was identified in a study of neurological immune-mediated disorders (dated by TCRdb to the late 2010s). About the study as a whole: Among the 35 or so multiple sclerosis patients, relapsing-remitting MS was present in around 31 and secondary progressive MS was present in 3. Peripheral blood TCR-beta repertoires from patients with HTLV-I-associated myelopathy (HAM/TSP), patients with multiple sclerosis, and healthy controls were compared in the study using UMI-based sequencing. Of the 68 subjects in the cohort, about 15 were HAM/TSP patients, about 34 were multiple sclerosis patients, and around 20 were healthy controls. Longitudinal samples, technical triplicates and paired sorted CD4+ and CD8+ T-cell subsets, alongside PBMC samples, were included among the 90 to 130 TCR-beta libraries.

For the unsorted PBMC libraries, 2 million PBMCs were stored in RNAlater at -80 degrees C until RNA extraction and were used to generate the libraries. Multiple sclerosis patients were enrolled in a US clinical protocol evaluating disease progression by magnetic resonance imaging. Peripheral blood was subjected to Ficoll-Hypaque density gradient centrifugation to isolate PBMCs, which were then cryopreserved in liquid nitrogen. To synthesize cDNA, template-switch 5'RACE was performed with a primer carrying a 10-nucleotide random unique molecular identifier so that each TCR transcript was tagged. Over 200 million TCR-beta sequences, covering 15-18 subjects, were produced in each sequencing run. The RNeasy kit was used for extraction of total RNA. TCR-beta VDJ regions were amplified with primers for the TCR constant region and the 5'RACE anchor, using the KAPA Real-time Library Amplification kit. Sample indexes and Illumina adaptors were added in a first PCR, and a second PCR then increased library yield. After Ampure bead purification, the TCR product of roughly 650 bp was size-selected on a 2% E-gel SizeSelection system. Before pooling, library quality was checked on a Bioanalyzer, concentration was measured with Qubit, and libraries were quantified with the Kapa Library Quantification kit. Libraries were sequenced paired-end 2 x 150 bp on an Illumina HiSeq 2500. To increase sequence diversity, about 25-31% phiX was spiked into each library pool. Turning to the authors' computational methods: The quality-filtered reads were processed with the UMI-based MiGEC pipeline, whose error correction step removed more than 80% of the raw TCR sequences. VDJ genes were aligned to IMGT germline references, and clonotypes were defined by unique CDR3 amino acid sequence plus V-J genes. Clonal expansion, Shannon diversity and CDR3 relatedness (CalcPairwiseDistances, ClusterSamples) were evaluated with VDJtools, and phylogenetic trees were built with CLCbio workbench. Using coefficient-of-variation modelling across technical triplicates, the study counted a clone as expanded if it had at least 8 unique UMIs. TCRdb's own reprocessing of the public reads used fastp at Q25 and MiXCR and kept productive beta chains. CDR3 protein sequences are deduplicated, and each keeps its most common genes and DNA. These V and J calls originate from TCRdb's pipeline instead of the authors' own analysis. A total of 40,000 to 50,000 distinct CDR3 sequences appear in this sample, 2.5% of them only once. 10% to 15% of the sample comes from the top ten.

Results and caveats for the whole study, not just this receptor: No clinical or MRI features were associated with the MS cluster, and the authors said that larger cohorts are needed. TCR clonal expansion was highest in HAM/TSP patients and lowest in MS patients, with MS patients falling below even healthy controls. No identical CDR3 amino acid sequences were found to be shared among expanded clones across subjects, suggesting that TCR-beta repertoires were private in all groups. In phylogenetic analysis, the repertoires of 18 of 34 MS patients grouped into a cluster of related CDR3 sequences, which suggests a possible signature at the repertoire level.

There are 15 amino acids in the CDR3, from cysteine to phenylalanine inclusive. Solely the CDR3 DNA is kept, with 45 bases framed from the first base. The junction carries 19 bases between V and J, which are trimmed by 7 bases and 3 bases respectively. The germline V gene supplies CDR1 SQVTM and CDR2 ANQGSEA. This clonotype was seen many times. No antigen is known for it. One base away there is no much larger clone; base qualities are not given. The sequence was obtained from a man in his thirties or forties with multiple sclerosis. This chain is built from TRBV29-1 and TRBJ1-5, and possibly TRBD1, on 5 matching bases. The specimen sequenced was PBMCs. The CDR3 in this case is CSARHRQGLNQPQHF. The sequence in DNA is TGCAGCGCGAGGCATAGGCAGGGCCTCAATCAGCCCCAGCATTTT.